These 10 T cell receptor beta chains originate from one sample sequenced in a study of OX40 agonist ivuxolimab in advanced cancers. TCRdb's table, derived via immunoSEQ multiplex PCR, lists solely in-frame clones and lacks some. The top ten hold roughly 0.55% of the sample, which has about 37,000 clones, 75% to 90% seen once. The source material was CD4+ or CD8+ T cells sorted from blood, sampled in a trial of the OX40 agonist ivuxolimab. The receptors here all came from an adult with an advanced solid tumor such as melanoma, head and neck, liver or kidney cancer.

This chain connects TRBV15 to TRBJ2-1, with D possibly TRBD2 on 5 matching bases. The CDR3 is 13 amino acids. Germline V gene lookup returns CDR1 LNHNV and CDR2 YYDKDF (reference sequence). V lost 4 bases and J lost 4, with 8 bases in between. The CDR3 here is CATSIGEYNEQFF. The DNA of the CDR3 is TGTGCCACCAGCATCGGGGAGTACAATGAGCAGTTCTTC.

The genes are TRBV4-3 and TRBJ1-4; D is ambiguous. V dropped 6 bases and J dropped 0 bases, with 11 bases sitting between them. The CDR3 is 15 amino acids. Germline V CDR1 and CDR2: LGHNA, YSLEER. This CDR3 is CASRNSPATNEKLFF. CDR3 nucleotide sequence: TGCGCCAGCAGGAACAGCCCCGCAACTAATGAAAAACTGTTTTTT.

CDR3 residues: CANPALWGNTGELFF. The CDR3 nucleotides read TGTGCCAACCCGGCACTATGGGGAAACACCGGGGAGCTGTTTTTT. The chain combines TRBV21-1 with TRBJ2-2. TRBV21-1 is recorded as a pseudogene. The CDR3 runs 15 residues.

V is TRBV11-2 and J is TRBJ2-7; perhaps TRBD2 as D (5 bases). The CDR3 loop spans 15 amino acids. Looked up from germline, CDR1 is SGHAT and CDR2 is FQNNGV. Between the trimmed V and J ends, which lost 0 bases and 3 bases, there was a span of 12 bases. The CDR3 spells CASSLDREPVYEQYF. DNA of the CDR3: TGTGCCAGCAGCTTAGACCGGGAACCGGTCTACGAGCAGTACTTC.

The chain links TRBV11-3 to TRBJ1-1; no firm D call. V was cut by 5 bases and J by 6 bases, with 13 bases left in between. The length of the CDR3 is 13 residues. Germline V CDR1 and CDR2: SGHNT, YENEEA. CDR3 bases: TGTGCCAGCAGCCAAGTGGATGGGGCTGAAGCTTTCTTT. It encodes CASSQVDGAEAFF.

The V and J genes are TRBV7-2 and TRBJ2-7; D gene ambiguous. This CDR3 contains 13 residues. Trimming pared 5 bases from V and 0 bases from J, leaving 8 bases between. Germline V CDR1 and CDR2: SGHTA, FQGNSA. CDR3 region: CASSLLYSYEQYF. DNA of the CDR3: TGTGCCAGCAGCCTCCTGTACTCCTACGAGCAGTACTTC. Filled out from reference TRBV7-2 and TRBJ2-7, the complete variable domain reads GAGVSQSPSNKVTEKGKDVELRCDPISGHTALYWYRQSLGQGLEFLIYFQGNSAPDKSGLPSDRFSAERTGGSVSTLTIQRTQQEDSAVYLCASSLLYSYEQYFGPGTRLTVT.

This chain uses TRBV7-8 with TRBJ2-1, with 9 bases fitting TRBD2. CDR1 is SGHVS, CDR2 FQNEAQ, per germline. The J segment lost 4 bases and the V segment lost 1 base, leaving 5 bases of the junction unmatched. The CDR3 loop spans 16 amino acids. CDR3 nucleotide sequence: TGTGCCAGCAGCTTAGGGGGTCTAGCGGGGTACAATGAGCAGTTCTTC. Residues: CASSLGGLAGYNEQFF.

The chain carries TRBV5-6 and TRBJ1-5; D is possibly TRBD1 (5 bases). This CDR3 region has 16 residues. Germline CDR1 SGHDT, CDR2 YYEEEE. Deletions cut 1 base from V and 1 base from J, with 12 bases between. This CDR3 is CASSLLGGTSNQPQHF. CDR3 in DNA: TGTGCCAGCAGCTTGTTGGGGGGTACGAGCAATCAGCCCCAGCATTTT. The full variable domain, completed using reference TRBV5-6 and TRBJ1-5, is DAGVTQSPTHLIKTRGQQVTLRCSPKSGHDTVSWYQQALGQGPQFIFQYYEEEERQRGNFPDRFSGHQFPNYSSELNVNALLLGDSALYLCASSLLGGTSNQPQHFGDGTRLSIL.

This sequence joins TRBV5-1 and TRBJ1-1; no clear D gene. The germline CDR1 and CDR2 sequences are SGHRS and YFSETQ. The V end lost 2 bases, the J end lost 7 bases, and 9 bases lay between the germline ends. This CDR3 is 12 amino acids long. CDR3 sequence reads: CASSLVQGEAFF. CDR3 DNA sequence: TGCGCCAGCAGCTTAGTACAAGGTGAAGCTTTCTTT.

The chain combines TRBV9 with TRBJ1-2; weak D call: TRBD1 (5 bases). This CDR3 contains 13 residues. Trimming left V 5 bases short and J 8 bases short, with 16 bases between. Germline V CDR1 and CDR2: SGDLS, YYNGEE. The CDR3 DNA reads TGTGCCAGCAGTGACAGCCAGACGGCCGGCTACACCTTC. Its protein product is CASSDSQTAGYTF.